The following is a T cell receptor beta chain sequence with its context. The antigen is undetermined. This sample was taken from a study of blood T cells in healthy people across ages. Findings and caveats of the study: Diversity of TCR beta per million T cells declined in a roughly linear way with age.

The authors ran a second PCR of about 6 to 11 cycles using a sample-barcoded 5' primer and a J-beta primer mix. TCRdb independently ran MiXCR on the 5' RACE reads; one entry per CDR3 protein. The data contain 1.5 million to 2 million distinct CDR3 sequences, about 28% of them seen just once; the ten biggest clones take up roughly 8%. Trimming cost V 3 bases and J 0 bases, with 10 bases left between them. The length of the CDR3 is 14 residues. The germline V gene encodes CDR1 DFQATT and CDR2 SNEGSKA (reference sequence). The sequencing input was blood. This sequence originates from a woman in her twenties or thirties in good health. The chain recombines TRBV20-1 with TRBJ2-3; D is possibly TRBD1 (6 bases). Written as DNA, the CDR3 is TGCAGTGCTAGTCGCAGGGGAAGCACAGATACGCAGTATTTT. Residues: CSASRRGSTDTQYF.